This is a list of T cell receptor beta chains from one sample in a study of cytomegalovirus exposure and HLA in healthy donors. Some clones are missing from TCRdb's copy, which holds only in-frame ones; the method was immunoSEQ multiplex PCR. The repertoire has more than 55,000 clones, 96% of them found once; the top ten carry approximately 0.94%. The sequenced sample was PBMCs. These TCRs come from a man between 18 and 35 years old in good health and CMV-seronegative. Both conserved end residues are part of each CDR3. Fields, in order: V gene, clone size, J gene, D gene, CDR3 DNA, CDR3 protein. D genes are given only for firm matches. Where a row states a size, it is once, few, many or the class of an expanded clone; other rows omit it.

TRBV5-1	NA	TRBJ1-1	NA	TGCGCCAGCAGCTTGCCCTCTGTGAACACTGAAGCTTTCTTT	CASSLPSVNTEAFF
TRBV12-1	NA	TRBJ2-7	NA	TGTGCCAGCAGTCGAGGGACAGGGGGCGAGCACGAGCAGTACTTC	CASSRGTGGEHEQYF
TRBV7-2	NA	TRBJ2-5	NA	TGTGCCAGCAGCGCTAACACAGGGAGAGAGACCCAGTACTTC	CASSANTGRETQYF
TRBV19	NA	TRBJ2-4	NA	TGTGCCAGTAGCCCGAACAGGGACGACATTCAGTACTTC	CASSPNRDDIQYF
TRBV2	NA	TRBJ2-7	NA	TGTGCCAGCAGGGGACAATGGTACGAGCAGTACTTC	CASRGQWYEQYF
TRBV6-5	once	TRBJ1-4	NA	TGTGCCAGCAGCCCGTTTTCAACTAATGAAAAACTGTTTTTT	CASSPFSTNEKLFF
TRBV27	once	TRBJ2-7	NA	TGTGCCAGCAGTTTACGGGGAGTGGTCTACGAGCAGTACTTC	CASSLRGVVYEQYF
TRBV6-4	NA	TRBJ2-1	TRBD2	TGTGCCAGCAGTGTTAGCGGGGGCTACAATGAGCAGTTCTTC	CASSVSGGYNEQFF
TRBV28	NA	TRBJ1-5	TRBD1	TGTGCCAGCAGTTTATATATGGGACAGGGAAGCAATCAGCCCCAGCATTTT	CASSLYMGQGSNQPQHF
TRBV29-1	NA	TRBJ1-3	NA	TGCAGCGTTGTGGGGGGGAGGTCCTCTGGAAACACCATATATTTT	CSVVGGRSSGNTIYF
TRBV29-1	NA	TRBJ2-1	TRBD2	TGCAGCGTTGGCCATAGCGGGGGCTACCAGTTCTTC	CSVGHSGGYQFF
TRBV7-9	NA	TRBJ1-1	TRBD1	TGTGCCAGCGGATCCGACAGGGGGAACACTGAAGCTTTCTTT	CASGSDRGNTEAFF